This T cell receptor beta chain was documented in a study of cytomegalovirus exposure and HLA in healthy donors. V lost 2 bases and J 2 bases, leaving 13 bases between the germline ends. CDR1 and CDR2 from the germline V gene are SGHRS and YFSETQ. The CDR3 contains 15 residues. This PCR relied on a set of 60 Vbeta primers and 13 Jbeta primers. In the original workflow: Unique TCR beta chains totaled 80 million to 100 million in a later count, with roughly 11 million of them shared. Assay: immunoSEQ multiplex PCR; the TCRdb copy retains only in-frame clones and omits some. V, J and clone size derive from that table, while D and trimming were established from the DNA sequence. The table lists about 190,000 clones, roughly 75% of them singletons.

Sequenced sample: PBMCs. The chain links TRBV5-1 to TRBJ1-2, with D possibly matching TRBD1 (6 bases). The receptor comes from a young man in good health and CMV-seropositive. CDR3 nucleotide sequence: TGCGCCAGCAGCTTCCCCGGACAGTCCAACTATGGCTACACCTTC. This sequence encodes CASSFPGQSNYGYTF.